This entry lists 7 T cell receptor beta chains sequenced from one sample in a study of blood T cell repertoires in COVID-19. Profiling relied on immunoSEQ multiplex PCR, and the TCRdb table lists in-frame clones only, not all of them. This table has 200,000 or so clones, around 90% appearing once. The specimen sequenced was peripheral blood. These receptors were taken from a man in his 60s with COVID-19, enrolled during active disease.

The J gene is TRBJ2-3, the V gene TRBV2, with TRBD2 identical over 10 bases. Germline CDR1 and CDR2: SNHLY and FYNNEI. The trim removed 4 bases at V and 1 base at J, leaving 2 bases unmatched. CDR3 length equals 15 residues. CDR3 DNA sequence: TGTGCCAGCAGTGTAGGGACTAGCGGCACAGATACGCAGTATTTT. This gives the protein CASSVGTSGTDTQYF.

The chain carries TRBV2 and TRBJ2-2, with 7 positions matching TRBD2. This CDR3 is built from 15 residues. V was pared by 4 bases and J by 6 bases, with 8 bases of the junction left unmatched. CDR1 is SNHLY, CDR2 FYNNEI, per germline. Here the CDR3 DNA reads TGTGCCAGCAGTGGCATCGGACTAGGAGCCGGGGAGCTGTTTTTT. It is translated as CASSGIGLGAGELFF.

The CDR3 DNA is TGTGCCAGCAGCCCCCAGGGGGTTAGGTTGACGGATGAGCAGTTCTTC. The encoded protein is CASSPQGVRLTDEQFF. This sequence joins TRBV7-2 and TRBJ2-1, with TRBD1 matching over 7 bases. CDR1 SGHTA and CDR2 FQGNSA come from the germline V gene. This CDR3 has 16 residues. The junction had 15 bases not matched to a gene; V was cut back by 5 bases and J by 8 bases.

This chain uses TRBV29-1 with TRBJ2-7, with no clear D. This CDR3 comprises 12 residues. The germline V and J ends were trimmed by 4 bases and 2 bases, with 9 bases remaining between them. Germline V gives CDR1 SQVTM, CDR2 ANQGSEA. The CDR3 sequence: CSVVDGAYEQYF. The CDR3 DNA reads as TGCAGCGTTGTAGACGGAGCCTACGAGCAGTACTTC.

J is TRBJ2-7 and V is TRBV11-2; maybe TRBD2 (6 bases). The germline V gene encodes CDR1 SGHAT and CDR2 FQNNGV. The CDR3 sequence is 15 residues long. Trimming cost V 5 bases and J 2 bases, with 16 bases left between them. CDR3: CASSPSGGGAYEQYF. The DNA of the CDR3 is TGTGCCAGCAGCCCGAGTGGCGGCGGGGCCTACGAGCAGTACTTC.

The gene calls are TRBV4-2 and TRBJ2-1; unclear D gene. Trimming removed 0 bases at V and 3 bases at J, with 12 bases between. CDR3 length: 16 residues. Germline V lookup: CDR1 LGHNA, CDR2 YNFKEQ. The CDR3 spells CASSQDLHRDYNEQFF. DNA of the CDR3: TGTGCCAGCAGCCAAGATTTGCACCGAGACTACAATGAGCAGTTCTTC.

The chain links TRBV7-3 to TRBJ2-2; TRBD2 aligns across 15 bases. V lost 5 bases to trimming and J lost 6 bases; unmatched junction nucleotides: 4. The CDR3 consists of 16 residues. Germline CDR1 SGHTA, CDR2 FQGTGA. CDR3 residues: CASSPGLAGGAGELFF. In nucleotides, the CDR3 is TGTGCCAGCAGCCCGGGACTAGCGGGAGGTGCCGGGGAGCTGTTTTTT. Variable domain in full (rest from reference TRBV7-3 and TRBJ2-2): GAGVSQTPSNKVTEKGKYVELRCDPISGHTALYWYRQSLGQGPEFLIYFQGTGAADDSGLPNDRFFAVRPEGSVSTLKIQRTERGDSAVYLCASSPGLAGGAGELFFGEGSRLTVL.